These T cell receptor beta chains were read from a single sample in a study of cytomegalovirus exposure and HLA in healthy donors. TCRdb's copy holds only in-frame clones and misses some; the assay was immunoSEQ multiplex PCR. There are tens of thousands of clones in the sample, with 17% held by the top ten. The sample consisted of PBMCs. The receptors stem from a male donor in good health and CMV-seronegative. Each CDR3 is given with its conserved first and last residue. Fields, in order: V gene, J gene, CDR3 protein.

TRBV10-1	TRBJ1-5	CASSDGVGQPQHF
TRBV2	TRBJ2-7	CASSYRITYEQYF
TRBV18	TRBJ1-2	CASSPNGQGYGYTF
TRBV7-9	TRBJ2-5	CASSLARGTSGGAQETQYF
TRBV7-7	TRBJ2-5	CASSLEGQGGETQYF
TRBV28	TRBJ1-5	CASSLDRVNQPQHF
TRBV4-1	TRBJ1-3	CASSQDETVGNTIYF
TRBV28	TRBJ1-1	CASSSLTGGYTEAFF
TRBV4-2	TRBJ1-2	CASSQDWRARTRYGYTF
TRBV5-1	TRBJ1-2	CASSSPGQIPGYTF
TRBV11-2	TRBJ2-7	CASQAGTLEQYF
TRBV4-1	TRBJ2-2	CASSQDRVGTGELFF
TRBV27	TRBJ1-2	CASISPGARYTF
TRBV6-5	TRBJ2-7	CASNPVGGGYEQYF
TRBV6-1	TRBJ2-3	CASTQDWSTDTQYF
TRBV18	TRBJ1-2	CASSPSLHSIVNNYGYTF
TRBV9	TRBJ2-1	CASSARSNEQFF
TRBV6-1	TRBJ2-3	CASSEESSTYFTTDTQYF